This T cell receptor (beta chain) was sequenced in a study of T cells after somatic rescue of genetic block. Some clones are missing from TCRdb's copy, which holds only in-frame ones; the method was immunoSEQ multiplex PCR. The profile shows about 63,000 clones, 92% of them singletons. V was pared by 2 bases and J by 6 bases, with 9 bases of the junction left unmatched. This CDR3 has 15 residues. The germline V gene has CDR1 MNHEY and CDR2 SMNVEV (reference sequence). The V gene is TRBV27, the J gene TRBJ1-2; 7 positions agree with TRBD1. The receptor was derived from a man aged 35 to 55. The sample comprised peripheral blood mononuclear cells (PBMCs). CDR3 amino acids: CASSLDGRGGDGYTF. CDR3 nucleotides: TGTGCCAGCAGTTTAGACGGCAGGGGGGGAGATGGCTACACCTTC.